These 32 T cell receptor beta chains came from one sample sequenced in a study of shared clonotypes between healthy human individuals. This table comes from immunoSEQ multiplex PCR, and its TCRdb copy is limited to in-frame clones, with some not included. The sample lists about 2.2 million clones, under 95% occurring once. As defined, naive CD8 cells were CD45RO-negative and positively selected for CCR7, with terminally differentiated effector memory CD45RA+ cells excluded. The specimen sequenced was naive CD8+ T cells from PBMCs. These receptors were collected from a young man in good health. Some clones in this sample may be carry-over from other donors' samples.

The chain joins TRBV9 to TRBJ2-3; TRBD2 is a possible D gene (6 bases). This CDR3 has 16 amino acids. The V gene's germline CDR1 is SGDLS and CDR2 YYNGEE. Trimming removed 4 bases at V and 2 bases at J, with 17 bases between. In DNA form, the CDR3 reads TGTGCCAGCAGCCCCCGGGACTCAGCAATCACAGATACGCAGTATTTT. Amino acid sequence: CASSPRDSAITDTQYF.

This rearrangement joins TRBV5-1 to TRBJ1-3; D gene uncertain. Trimming pared 4 bases from V and 1 base from J, leaving 12 bases between. CDR3 length: 15 amino acids. The germline V gene has CDR1 SGHRS and CDR2 YFSETQ. For the CDR3, the DNA is TGCGCCAGCAGCGTCAAGTGGGGATCTGGAAACACCATATATTTT. Its translation is CASSVKWGSGNTIYF.

This clone was detected once. The chain has TRBV19 and TRBJ2-7; TRBD1 aligns across 8 bases. V lost 2 bases, J lost 5 bases, and 5 bases stayed unmatched. The germline V gene has CDR1 LNHDA and CDR2 SQIVND (reference sequence). The CDR3 totals 14 residues. The CDR3 loop is CASSILAGGNEQYF. CDR3 nucleotides: TGTGCCAGTAGTATACTCGCAGGGGGCAACGAGCAGTACTTC.

V is TRBV9 and J is TRBJ1-5; 7 nucleotides align to TRBD1. The junction had 7 bases not matched to a gene; V was cut back by 4 bases and J by 6 bases. The CDR3 runs 14 residues. From germline, CDR1 is SGDLS and CDR2 YYNGEE. The CDR3 nucleotides read TGTGCCAGCAGCCAGGGGGGGCAAGGTCAGCCCCAGCATTTT. It is translated as CASSQGGQGQPQHF.

The chain carries TRBV19 and TRBJ2-7, with D perhaps TRBD2 (5 bases). The CDR3 loop spans 14 amino acids. The germline gives CDR1 LNHDA, CDR2 SQIVND (reference sequence). V lost 3 bases, J lost 6 bases, and 15 bases lay in between. The chain's CDR3 is CASSIMSRSGEQYF. For the CDR3, the DNA is TGTGCCAGTAGTATTATGAGTAGGAGCGGCGAGCAGTACTTC.

On this clone itself: The sample has other DNA sequences that encode this CDR3 too. V gene TRBV28 combines with J gene TRBJ2-7, with D unclear. The ends were cut back, 6 bases at V and 3 bases at J, with 9 bases in the middle. The length of the CDR3 is 12 residues. Per germline, CDR1 MDHEN and CDR2 SYDVKM. CDR3 in amino acids: CASSSNYYEQYF. Here the CDR3 DNA reads TGTGCCAGCAGCTCTAACTACTACGAGCAGTACTTC.

This chain links TRBV2 with TRBJ2-7; no firm D call. The V end lost 3 bases, the J end lost 2 bases, and 8 bases lay between the germline ends. CDR3 size: 13 residues. The germline gives CDR1 SNHLY, CDR2 FYNNEI. CDR3 loop: CASSDLPTYEQYF. As DNA, the CDR3 is TGTGCCAGCAGTGACCTGCCGACCTACGAGCAGTACTTC.

This clone has only a few counts. The CDR3, as DNA: TGTGCCTGGATGGGAGGGAGGACTGAAGCTTTCTTT. It translates to CAWMGGRTEAFF. The chain has TRBV30 and TRBJ1-1, with D unclear. This CDR3 is built from 12 residues. Germline V lookup: CDR1 GTSNPN, CDR2 SVGIG (reference sequence). Trimming shortened V by 4 bases and J by 5 bases, and 11 bases separated the two germline ends.

This clone appeared a single time. The chain uses TRBV5-1 and TRBJ2-3; 9 positions agree with TRBD1. V was pared by 3 bases and J by 6 bases, with 11 bases of the junction left unmatched. Germline V gene sequence: CDR1 SGHRS, CDR2 YFSETQ. This CDR3 is 16 amino acids long. In DNA, the CDR3 is TGCGCCAGCAGCTCGAAGGACAGGGGCCTCGTCGATACGCAGTATTTT. Protein sequence: CASSSKDRGLVDTQYF.

The chain carries TRBV5-8 and TRBJ1-1; D perhaps matches TRBD1 (5 bases). Germline V gives CDR1 SGHTS, CDR2 YDEGEE. Trimming took 1 base from V and 5 from J, leaving 9 bases between them. The CDR3 is 13 amino acids. The CDR3 sequence is CASSLSGRTEAFF. The CDR3, as DNA: TGTGCCAGCAGCTTGTCAGGGAGGACTGAAGCTTTCTTT.

V gene TRBV6-5 combines with J gene TRBJ2-1, with 13 bases that match TRBD2. V gave up 4 bases and J gave up 7 bases; unmatched junction bases: 4. The CDR3 loop spans 15 amino acids. Germline V gives CDR1 MNHEY, CDR2 SVGAGI. DNA of the CDR3: TGTGCCAGCAGTTCCGGACTAGCGGGAGATAATGAGCAGTTCTTC. Its translation is CASSSGLAGDNEQFF.

Turning to this clone: Other DNA sequences in the sample encode the same CDR3. J is TRBJ1-2 and V is TRBV27; a weak D match, TRBD1 (5 bases). CDR1 MNHEY and CDR2 SMNVEV come from the germline V gene (reference sequence). V was clipped by 3 bases and J by 3 bases, with 8 bases between them. The CDR3 extends over 13 amino acids. DNA of the CDR3: TGTGCCAGCAGTTTGTCAGGGTACTATGGCTACACCTTC. It yields the protein CASSLSGYYGYTF.

The CDR3 loop is CASSEGVSEKLFF. The CDR3 nucleotides are TGTGCCAGCAGTGAGGGGGTGAGTGAAAAACTGTTTTTT. V usage is TRBV25-1 and J usage is TRBJ1-4, with TRBD1 as a possible D gene (5 bases). The length of the CDR3 is 13 residues. The germline CDR1 and CDR2 sequences are MGHDK and SYGVNS. V dropped 3 bases and J dropped 7 bases, with 9 bases sitting between them.

The chain is built from TRBV7-8 and TRBJ2-1; TRBD2 agrees at 9 bases. The CDR3 totals 12 residues. Unmatched junction bases numbered 6, after V lost 4 bases and J lost 14 bases. In germline, CDR1 is SGHVS, CDR2 FQNEAQ. The CDR3: CASSSLAGVKFF. The CDR3 coding sequence is TGTGCCAGCAGCTCTTTAGCGGGAGTGAAGTTCTTC.

CDR3 DNA: TGTGCCAGCAGTAACCGGGACGGTAACAATGAGCAGTTCTTC. Amino acids: CASSNRDGNNEQFF. The rearrangement uses TRBV6-5 and TRBJ2-1; perhaps D is TRBD1 or TRBD2 (5 bases each). V lost 5 bases and J 5 bases, leaving 13 bases between the germline ends. The CDR3 is made up of 14 amino acids. Germline V lookup: CDR1 MNHEY, CDR2 SVGAGI.

Only one count was recorded for this clone. J is TRBJ2-1 and V is TRBV30, with D uncertain. Trimming took 5 bases from V and 0 from J, leaving 17 bases between them. Germline CDR1 and CDR2: GTSNPN and SVGIG (reference sequence). The length of the CDR3 is 16 residues. The CDR3 loop reads CAWGSVRPGSYNEQFF. The DNA of the CDR3 is TGTGCCTGGGGTTCCGTACGACCGGGCTCCTACAATGAGCAGTTCTTC.

For this clone: The same CDR3 can be traced to other DNA sequences in this sample. The rearrangement joins TRBV27 to TRBJ1-5, with D unclear. V was clipped by 3 bases and J by 0 bases, with 6 bases between them. CDR3 length: 14 residues. CDR1 MNHEY and CDR2 SMNVEV come from the germline V gene (reference sequence). CDR3 nucleotide sequence: TGTGCCAGCAGTTTTACTGGTAGCAATCAGCCCCAGCATTTT. Its translation is CASSFTGSNQPQHF.

As for this clone: The sample carries other DNA sequences with the same CDR3. This chain connects TRBV5-6 to TRBJ1-5; no reliable D call. The length of the CDR3 is 12 residues. The V end was cut by 4 bases, the J end by 4 bases, with 6 bases between. Per the germline V gene, CDR1 is SGHDT and CDR2 is YYEEEE. The CDR3 reads CASSGGNQPQHF. The CDR3 coding sequence is TGTGCCAGCAGCGGCGGTAATCAGCCCCAGCATTTT.

In the case of this clone: A read error may produce the germline difference seen at one junction end. This chain uses TRBV11-2 with TRBJ1-5; TRBD1 matches 10 bases. This CDR3 comprises 15 residues. Germline assignment: CDR1 SGHAT and CDR2 FQNNGV. The CDR3 protein is CASSQGQGGYQPQHF. Here the CDR3 DNA reads TGCGCCAGCAGCCAAGGACAGGGGGGTTATCAGCCCCAGCATTTT.

The V and J genes are TRBV6-5 and TRBJ2-1, with D perhaps matching TRBD2 (7 bases). The ends were cut back, 9 bases at V and 4 bases at J, with 16 bases in the middle. Germline CDR1 and CDR2: MNHEY and SVGAGI. The CDR3 runs 14 residues. The CDR3 DNA reads TGTGCCAGTAGCCTAGGGGGGGTATACAATGAGCAGTTCTTC. It specifies CASSLGGVYNEQFF.

The rearrangement uses TRBV7-9 and TRBJ1-2; no clear D. With 0 bases removed from V and 3 bases from J, the gap between germline ends came to 8 bases. This CDR3 is built from 14 residues. Germline CDR1 and CDR2: SEHNR and FQNEAQ (reference sequence). The CDR3 region is CASSLAPQYYGYTF. Here the CDR3 DNA reads TGTGCCAGCAGCTTAGCCCCCCAGTACTATGGCTACACCTTC.

The gene calls are TRBV7-9 and TRBJ1-6, with D unclear. V was clipped by 8 bases and J by 7 bases, with 6 bases between them. The CDR3 runs to 11 residues. Germline-derived CDR1 and CDR2 are SEHNR and FQNEAQ (reference sequence). In DNA, the CDR3 is TGTGCCAGCTCTCAGAATTCACCCCTCCACTTT. It yields the protein CASSQNSPLHF.

The chain carries TRBV5-6 and TRBJ1-1, with D hard to call. This CDR3 region has 14 residues. CDR1 and CDR2 (germline): SGHDT, YYEEEE. The V gene lost 4 bases and the J gene lost 1 base, with 11 bases spanning the gap. The DNA of the CDR3 is TGTGCCAGCAGCCCGACGATAAAGAACACTGAAGCTTTCTTT. This translates into CASSPTIKNTEAFF.

The chain employs TRBV9 and TRBJ2-7; either TRBD1 or TRBD2 may supply D (5 bases each). Germline CDR1 is SGDLS and CDR2 is YYNGEE. The V end lost 0 bases, the J end lost 2 bases, and 9 bases lay between the germline ends. The CDR3 is made up of 14 amino acids. In DNA form, the CDR3 reads TGTGCCAGCAGCGTAGACGGGACCGCCTACGAGCAGTACTTC. Residues: CASSVDGTAYEQYF.

The chain links TRBV6-5 to TRBJ1-2; D remains unclear. The CDR3 has 15 amino acids. Germline CDR1 and CDR2: MNHEY and SVGAGI. Trimming left V 0 bases short and J 4 bases short, with 12 bases between. CDR3 DNA sequence: TGTGCCAGCAGTTACTCTGGGCAGAGGCCCTATGGCTACACCTTC. Translating gives CASSYSGQRPYGYTF.

The sample holds one count of this clone. CDR3 in amino acids: CASSKFGAGNTIYF. Written as DNA, the CDR3 is TGTGCCAGCAGCAAGTTTGGAGCTGGAAACACCATATATTTT. The chain uses TRBV27 and TRBJ1-3; D uncertain. Trimming stripped 6 bases from V and 2 bases from J, with 11 bases between. Germline values: CDR1 MNHEY, CDR2 SMNVEV (reference sequence). This CDR3 spans 14 amino acids.

The chain employs TRBV5-1 and TRBJ1-1; weak D call: TRBD1 (6 bases). The length of the CDR3 is 17 residues. Trimming pared 4 bases from V and 1 base from J, leaving 20 bases between. Germline V gene lookup returns CDR1 SGHRS and CDR2 YFSETQ. DNA of the CDR3: TGCGCCAGCAGCCACCGGGGGGCAGGTTACTCGAACACTGAAGCTTTCTTT. Translated: CASSHRGAGYSNTEAFF.

J is TRBJ1-2 and V is TRBV27, with TRBD1 matching 8 bases. J gave up 8 bases and V 0 bases, and 8 bases lay outside the gene matches. Germline V gives CDR1 MNHEY, CDR2 SMNVEV (reference sequence). CDR3 length: 15 residues. As DNA, the CDR3 is TGTGCCAGCAGTTTATCGGTCAGGGGGCACTTGGGCTACACCTTC. Encoded protein: CASSLSVRGHLGYTF.

This rearrangement joins TRBV7-2 to TRBJ2-1; perhaps TRBD1 as D (6 bases). V lost 3 bases, J lost 3 bases, and 15 bases lay in between. CDR3 length: 16 residues. The germline V gene encodes CDR1 SGHTA and CDR2 FQGNSA. CDR3 bases: TGTGCCAGCAGCTTGCAGGGGAATCCGGTCTACAATGAGCAGTTCTTC. Protein: CASSLQGNPVYNEQFF.

The chain recombines TRBV7-9 with TRBJ2-1; 10 bases are a match to TRBD2. After removal of 5 bases from V and 8 bases from J, the junction contained 9 bases not matched to a gene. The CDR3 is 15 amino acids. Looked up from germline, CDR1 is SEHNR and CDR2 is FQNEAQ (reference sequence). The CDR3 sequence: CASSRLAGARDEQFF. Written as DNA, the CDR3 is TGTGCCAGCAGCCGACTAGCGGGCGCTAGGGATGAGCAGTTCTTC.

V usage is TRBV6-5 and J usage is TRBJ2-3, with 7 bases matching TRBD1. J was trimmed by 4 bases and V by 5 bases; bases with no gene match: 3. The CDR3 extends over 13 amino acids. In germline, CDR1 is MNHEY, CDR2 SVGAGI. The CDR3 protein is CASSPTGADTQYF. The CDR3 DNA sequence: TGTGCCAGCAGTCCTACAGGGGCAGATACGCAGTATTTT.

The chain joins TRBV4-3 to TRBJ2-3; unclear D gene. The CDR3 totals 15 residues. The germline gives CDR1 LGHNA, CDR2 YSLEER. V was pared by 5 bases and J by 2 bases, with 14 bases between. For the CDR3, the DNA is TGCGCCAGCAGCTCGAGGAACATTTACACAGATACGCAGTATTTT. This gives the protein CASSSRNIYTDTQYF.